The rows below give T cell receptor beta chains drawn from one sample of a study of post-analysis software for immune sequencing data. Each CDR3 protein gets one entry after TCRdb re-called the PCR reads with MiXCR. The table shows roughly 800,000 distinct CDR3 sequences, with approximately 50% occurring only once. Sample: blood. Receptors originate from a girl aged 10-17 years with multiple sclerosis. Each CDR3 is given with its conserved first and last residue. A D gene is named only where the DNA matches it firmly. Clone size, where shown, is once, few, many, or a class for clones that have expanded.

>-|TRBJ2-7|17|TRBV15|TRBD1
CATSDRGFPRIPYEQYF
TGTGCCACATCCGACAGGGGATTCCCAAGAATTCCATACGAGCAGTACTTC
>few|TRBJ2-7|16|TRBV7-9|-
CASSLTQGQSGYEQYF
TGTGCCAGCAGCTTAACTCAAGGACAGTCTGGATACGAGCAGTACTTC
>-|TRBJ1-2|13|TRBV20-1|-
CSVQTGSRYGYTF
TGCAGTGTTCAGACGGGTTCTCGTTATGGCTACACCTTC
>-|TRBJ2-7|15|TRBV7-9|-
CASSLGTLGYYEQYF
TGTGCCAGCAGCTTAGGCACACTAGGTTACTACGAGCAGTACTTC
>-|TRBJ2-7|15|TRBV5-1|TRBD2
CASSLGSSGAYEQYF
TGCGCCAGCAGCTTGGGGTCTAGCGGGGCGTACGAGCAGTACTTC
>-|TRBJ1-6|14|TRBV11-2|-
CASSLNDVGSPLHF
TGTGCCAGCAGCTTAAACGATGTGGGTTCACCCCTCCACTTT
>few|TRBJ1-2|16|TRBV4-1|-
CASSHLAGGGDYGYTF
TGCGCCAGCAGCCATCTCGCGGGGGGGGGCGACTATGGCTACACCTTC
>-|TRBJ2-1|14|TRBV20-1|-
CSARDPSGYNEQFF
TGCAGTGCTAGAGATCCGAGCGGATACAATGAGCAGTTCTTC
>-|TRBJ1-1|15|TRBV9|TRBD1
CASSVFGQGSTEAFF
TGTGCCAGCAGCGTGTTCGGACAGGGGTCTACTGAAGCTTTCTTT
>-|TRBJ1-1|13|TRBV7-2|-
CASSLSYRDEAFF
TGTGCCAGCAGCTTAAGTTACCGGGATGAAGCTTTCTTT
>-|TRBJ1-5|15|TRBV7-9|-
CASSLFTGFNQPQHF
TGTGCCAGCAGCTTGTTTACAGGCTTCAATCAGCCCCAGCATTTT
>-|TRBJ2-1|18|TRBV6-4|TRBD2
CASSDFPGTSGGAWEQFF
TGTGCCAGCAGTGACTTCCCCGGGACTAGCGGGGGGGCCTGGGAGCAGTTCTTC
>few|TRBJ2-5|14|TRBV6-6|TRBD1
CASSHRGRQETQYF
TGTGCCAGCAGCCACAGGGGGCGGCAAGAGACCCAGTACTTC
>-|TRBJ2-7|17|TRBV7-2|TRBD2
CASSSTLAARADHEQYF
TGTGCCAGCAGCTCGACGCTAGCGGCCAGAGCGGACCACGAGCAGTACTTC
>-|TRBJ2-5|13|TRBV20-1|-
CSARAQVQETQYF
TGCAGTGCTAGGGCGCAGGTGCAAGAGACCCAGTACTTC
>-|TRBJ1-1|11|TRBV29-1|-
CSVGGRGEAFF
TGCAGCGTTGGGGGGAGGGGGGAAGCTTTCTTT
>-|TRBJ2-1|19|TRBV7-8|-
CASSLETRTNQINYNEQFF
TGTGCCAGCAGCTTGGAAACCCGGACTAATCAGATTAACTACAATGAGCAGTTCTTC
>-|TRBJ2-1|14|TRBV5-1|-
CASSWGDNYNEQFF
TGCGCCAGCAGCTGGGGGGACAACTACAATGAGCAGTTCTTC
>few|TRBJ2-7|14|TRBV20-1|TRBD2
CSAAPAGGPHEQYF
TGCAGTGCGGCCCCAGCGGGGGGCCCCCACGAGCAGTACTTC
>few|TRBJ1-2|12|TRBV29-1|-
CSVGQAHYGYTF
TGCAGCGTTGGACAGGCTCACTATGGCTACACCTTC
>few|TRBJ2-1|18|TRBV10-2|TRBD1
CASSGDRVNFPTFNEQFF
TGCGCCAGTAGTGGGGACAGGGTCAATTTTCCGACATTCAATGAGCAGTTCTTC
>once|TRBJ2-3|17|TRBV5-1|TRBD2
CASSLGASGLRTDTQYF
TGCGCCAGCAGCTTGGGTGCTAGCGGGCTACGCACAGATACGCAGTATTTT
>few|TRBJ1-6|15|TRBV9|-
CASSVGPGDNSPLHF
TGTGCCAGCAGCGTAGGACCGGGGGACAATTCACCCCTCCACTTT
>few|TRBJ2-1|12|TRBV6-1|TRBD1
CASSLRTGGEFF
TGTGCCAGCAGTCTACGGACAGGGGGAGAGTTCTTC
>-|TRBJ2-7|15|TRBV28|-
CASSLRRNVGYEQYF
TGTGCCAGCAGTTTACGTCGTAATGTGGGCTACGAGCAGTACTTC
>-|TRBJ1-2|15|TRBV20-1|TRBD1
CSAPRRAGGDYGYTF
TGCAGTGCTCCCCGTCGGGCAGGGGGCGACTATGGCTACACCTTC
>few|TRBJ1-2|12|TRBV7-6|-
CASSPSTGGYTF
TGTGCCAGCAGCCCCAGCACTGGGGGCTACACCTTC
>-|TRBJ1-2|15|TRBV6-6|-
CASSYEWGVRYGYTF
TGTGCCAGCAGTTACGAATGGGGGGTGCGCTATGGCTACACCTTC
>few|TRBJ1-2|14|TRBV18|TRBD1
CASSLGRGKYGYTF
TGTGCCAGCTCACTAGGCAGGGGGAAATATGGCTACACCTTC
>-|TRBJ2-5|15|TRBV14|-
CASSQQGGWRETQYF
TGTGCCAGCAGCCAACAGGGGGGCTGGAGAGAGACCCAGTACTTC
>-|TRBJ1-1|15|TRBV7-9|TRBD1
CASSLLDRTNTEAFF
TGTGCCAGCAGCTTATTGGACAGGACGAACACTGAAGCTTTCTTT
>few|TRBJ2-5|17|TRBV27|TRBD2
CASSSRTSGSVGETQYF
TGTGCCAGCAGTTCGCGGACTAGCGGGAGCGTGGGGGAGACCCAGTACTTC
>few|TRBJ2-1|18|TRBV6-5|-
CASSYLGGSGYTYNEQFF
TGTGCCAGCAGCTACCTTGGGGGCAGCGGATATACCTACAATGAGCAGTTCTTC
>-|TRBJ2-6|16|TRBV5-8|-
CASSRGTFSGANVLTF
TGTGCCAGCAGCCGCGGGACCTTCTCCGGGGCCAACGTCCTGACTTTC
>-|TRBJ2-2|13|TRBV29-1|TRBD1
CSGDRANTGELFF
TGCAGCGGGGACAGGGCAAACACCGGGGAGCTGTTTTTT
>-|TRBJ1-2|12|TRBV5-1|-
CASTGRGNGYTF
TGCGCCAGCACCGGTCGAGGCAATGGCTACACCTTC
>-|TRBJ2-7|13|TRBV3-1|-
CASGLLEAYEQYF
TGTGCCAGCGGCCTACTGGAGGCCTACGAGCAGTACTTC